This is a list of T cell receptor beta chains from one sample in a study of T cell responses to AZD1222 COVID-19 vaccine. The repertoire was sequenced with immunoSEQ multiplex PCR; TCRdb's copy has only in-frame clones and lacks some. Of about 150,000 clones in the sample, roughly 87% are singletons; the top ten hold 4.5% to 6.5%. The sequencing here drew on peripheral blood, taken on day 0 of AZD1222 vaccination. The receptor source for this set is an adult in good health. CDR3s include the opening cysteine and the closing phenylalanine or tryptophan.

cdr3_aa j_call v_call
CASSQDRTVNQPQHF TRBJ1-5 TRBV4-1
CASSLGSSAPETQYF TRBJ2-5 TRBV5-1
CASSADRGFNEQYF TRBJ2-7 TRBV11-3
CASTGGPGNSPLHF TRBJ1-6 TRBV7-9
CATSRDVANTEAFF TRBJ1-1 TRBV15
CASSFDGSGTGELFF TRBJ2-2 TRBV11-3
CASTLVGAVYNEQFF TRBJ2-1 TRBV7-9
CASSYQGNQPQHF TRBJ1-5 TRBV6-5
CASSLGRGINYGYTF TRBJ1-2 TRBV28
CASSEGPKTQYF TRBJ2-5 TRBV2
CASGRRHVYEQYF TRBJ2-7 TRBV27
CATSDPGLAGPDTQYF TRBJ2-3 TRBV24-1
CASSRQGIDSHTEAFF TRBJ1-1 TRBV11-3
CASSEGQGFAGANVLTF TRBJ2-6 TRBV7-9
CASSPGQTGTDTQYF TRBJ2-3 TRBV7-2
CASSSGILRTEAFF TRBJ1-1 TRBV7-2
CASSYRAGSSYEQYF TRBJ2-7 TRBV6-2/TRBV6-3
CSASDAGTETQYF TRBJ2-5 TRBV20-1
CASRPGPRGTYNSPLHF TRBJ1-6 TRBV28
CASRLGGTNEKLFF TRBJ1-4 TRBV28
CASLTQTGNTEAFF TRBJ1-1 TRBV18
CASSSHGYNEQFF TRBJ2-1 TRBV7-2
CASGGVNTEAFF TRBJ1-1 TRBV19
CASMGQRGVEAFF TRBJ1-1 TRBV28
CAISTGGLYGYTF TRBJ1-2 TRBV10-3